These 20 T cell receptor beta chains came from one sample sequenced in a study of identical twins. TCRdb ran MiXCR on the 5' RACE reads and lists one entry per CDR3 protein. The profile shows 410,000 or so distinct CDR3 sequences, 15% to 20% of them singletons. Sequences were obtained from naive T cells sorted from blood. The receptors stem from a man aged 45-65 years in good health.

The chain carries TRBV28 and TRBJ2-1; 7 bases line up with TRBD1. The V segment lost 9 bases and the J segment 0 bases; nucleotides outside the gene matches: 2. Germline loops: CDR1 MDHEN, CDR2 SYDVKM. The CDR3 loop spans 13 amino acids. The CDR3 region is CASTGDSYNEQFF. The CDR3 DNA reads TGTGCCAGTACAGGGGACTCCTACAATGAGCAGTTCTTC.

This clonotype was found many times. J is TRBJ2-1 and V is TRBV4-1, with a possible D match to TRBD2 (6 bases). This CDR3 comprises 15 residues. V was cut by 0 bases and J by 2 bases, with 8 bases left in between. The germline CDR1 and CDR2 sequences are MGHRA and YSYEKL. The CDR3 sequence is CASSQETSPYNEQFF. The CDR3 coding sequence is TGCGCCAGCAGCCAAGAGACTAGTCCCTACAATGAGCAGTTCTTC.

This clonotype was observed a few times. This sequence joins TRBV28 and TRBJ2-7; TRBD1 aligns across 8 bases. The CDR3 totals 15 residues. CDR1 and CDR2 (germline): MDHEN, SYDVKM. The ends lost 5 bases at V and 0 bases at J; junction bases unmatched: 6. The CDR3 reads CASSANTGGSYEQYF. The CDR3 coding sequence is TGTGCCAGCAGTGCAAATACAGGGGGCTCCTACGAGCAGTACTTC.

CDR3 DNA sequence: TGTGCCAGCAGCCCGACAGAGCGAGACTATGGCTACACCTTC. This codes for CASSPTERDYGYTF. The chain carries TRBV5-5 and TRBJ1-2, with D possibly TRBD1 on 5 matching bases. Trimming left V 4 bases short and J 3 bases short, with 13 bases between. Germline V lookup: CDR1 SGHKS, CDR2 YYEKEE (reference sequence). CDR3 size: 14 residues.

This clonotype was seen repeatedly, ten times or more. The chain is built from TRBV11-2 and TRBJ2-1, with D perhaps being TRBD1 or TRBD2 (5 bases each). The length of the CDR3 is 15 residues. Germline CDR1 SGHAT, CDR2 FQNNGV. With 2 bases removed from V and 12 bases from J, the gap between germline ends came to 20 bases. CDR3 sequence (DNA): TGTGCCAGCAGCTTAATTCTCCGGGACGAAAAGGGGCAGTTCTTC. The encoded protein is CASSLILRDEKGQFF.

The chain recombines TRBV12-3 or TRBV12-4 with TRBJ1-1, with D possibly being TRBD1 (6 bases). There are 12 residues in the CDR3. V gave up 5 bases and J gave up 6 bases, with 10 bases separating them. CDR3 protein: CASSPGHPEAFF. In nucleotides, the CDR3 is TGTGCCAGCAGTCCGGGACATCCTGAAGCTTTCTTT.

This clonotype was observed at least ten times. The chain is built from TRBV20-1 and TRBJ2-1, with 9 bases aligning to TRBD2. V gave up 3 bases and J gave up 0 bases; unmatched junction bases: 3. The CDR3 is 15 residues long. The germline gives CDR1 DFQATT, CDR2 SNEGSKA (reference sequence). This CDR3 is CSARGSGSSYNEQFF. DNA of the CDR3: TGCAGTGCTAGGGGTAGCGGGAGCTCCTACAATGAGCAGTTCTTC.

This clonotype was seen repeatedly, ten times or more. This rearrangement joins TRBV29-1 to TRBJ2-7; possibly TRBD1 or TRBD2 for D (5 bases each). Germline CDR1 reads SQVTM; CDR2 reads ANQGSEA. The CDR3 loop spans 13 amino acids. The V end was cut by 4 bases, the J end by 3 bases, with 13 bases between. This chain's CDR3 is CSVVPRGYYEQYF. The CDR3 DNA follows: TGCAGCGTTGTCCCGAGGGGCTACTACGAGCAGTACTTC.

This clonotype was picked up many times. The gene calls are TRBV12-3 or TRBV12-4 and TRBJ1-2, with D perhaps matching TRBD1 (6 bases). CDR3 length: 13 amino acids. Trimming took off 6 bases at V and 4 bases at J, with 12 bases between the two ends. The CDR3 DNA sequence: TGTGCCAGCAGCCCCGACAGGCTCTATGGCTACACCTTC. Protein: CASSPDRLYGYTF.

This chain uses TRBV20-1 with TRBJ1-2; 7 bases agree with TRBD1. The length of the CDR3 is 12 residues. The ends lost 3 bases at V and 7 bases at J; junction bases unmatched: 5. Germline CDR1 DFQATT, CDR2 SNEGSKA (reference sequence). CDR3 sequence (DNA): TGCAGTGCTAGTCAGGGGGTATCTGGCTACACCTTC. It is translated as CSASQGVSGYTF.

The CDR3 DNA follows: TGTGCCAGCAGCCTTCGCGGGGCCCAGTACTTC. Protein sequence: CASSLRGAQYF. The chain employs TRBV28 and TRBJ2-7; tentatively, D is TRBD2 (6 bases). The CDR3 runs 11 residues. V dropped 6 bases and J dropped 10 bases, with 13 bases sitting between them. Germline CDR1 MDHEN, CDR2 SYDVKM.

At least ten counts were recorded for this clonotype. The V gene is TRBV12-3 or TRBV12-4, the J gene TRBJ2-3; unclear D gene. V lost 1 base to trimming and J lost 2 bases, with 4 bases between them. The CDR3 has 13 amino acids. CDR3 coding DNA: TGTGCCAGCAGTTTAGTTGCCACAGATACGCAGTATTTT. Translation gives CASSLVATDTQYF.

CDR3 in amino acids: CASSPGQVPYEQYF. In nucleotides, the CDR3 is TGTGCCAGCAGTCCTGGACAGGTACCCTACGAGCAGTACTTC. J is TRBJ2-7 and V is TRBV6-2 or TRBV6-3, with 7 bases lining up with TRBD1. The CDR3 runs 14 residues. V gave up 5 bases and J gave up 2 bases; unmatched junction bases: 6. Germline loops: CDR1 MNHEY, CDR2 SVGEGT.

This chain connects TRBV28 to TRBJ2-1; 9 bases fit TRBD2. The V gene's germline CDR1 is MDHEN and CDR2 SYDVKM. The CDR3 is made up of 14 amino acids. The V gene end was trimmed by 6 bases and the J gene end by 4 bases; junction bases not matched to a gene: 4. This CDR3 reads CASSELAGYNEQFF. For the CDR3, the DNA is TGTGCCAGCAGCGAGCTAGCGGGATACAATGAGCAGTTCTTC.

This clonotype was detected ten times or more. The rearrangement links TRBV4-3 to TRBJ2-1; 12 nucleotides agree with TRBD2. Looked up from germline, CDR1 is LGHNA and CDR2 is YSLEER. With V trimmed by 0 bases and J by 0 bases, 6 bases remained unmatched. The CDR3 runs to 19 residues. CDR3 in amino acids: CASSQEPGTSGYSYNEQFF. The CDR3 DNA is TGCGCCAGCAGCCAAGAGCCTGGGACTAGCGGGTACTCCTACAATGAGCAGTTCTTC.

This clonotype was counted only a few times. The rearrangement uses TRBV9 and TRBJ2-3, with 11 nucleotides matching TRBD2. J was trimmed by 3 bases and V by 3 bases; bases with no gene match: 6. Germline V gives CDR1 SGDLS, CDR2 YYNGEE. The CDR3 is 16 residues long. The CDR3 is CASSASSGRRTDTQYF. The CDR3 bases are TGTGCCAGCAGCGCCTCTAGCGGGAGGCGGACAGATACGCAGTATTTT.

Only a few counts were recorded for this clonotype. CDR3 nucleotides: TGCGCCAGCAGCTTGGGAATAGGGAGCGAGACCCAGTACTTC. It codes for CASSLGIGSETQYF. This chain uses TRBV5-1 with TRBJ2-5; maybe TRBD2 (5 bases). The CDR3 runs 14 residues. Germline CDR1 reads SGHRS; CDR2 reads YFSETQ. V dropped 0 bases and J dropped 5 bases, with 11 bases sitting between them.

This clonotype was detected ten times or more. V and J are TRBV21-1 and TRBJ2-6. TRBV21-1 is labeled a pseudogene. The CDR3 spans 15 residues. The CDR3 DNA sequence: TGTGCCAGCAGCAAACGTACTGGTGGGGCCAACGTCCTGACTTTC. It encodes CASSKRTGGANVLTF.

This clonotype has just a few counts. This rearrangement joins TRBV5-1 to TRBJ2-2; 7 bases align to TRBD1. CDR1 and CDR2 (germline): SGHRS, YFSETQ. Unmatched junction bases numbered 6, after V lost 6 bases and J lost 4 bases. The CDR3 extends over 14 amino acids. CDR3 DNA sequence: TGCGCCAGCAACGATCCAGGGGGCACCGGGGAGCTGTTTTTT. It translates to CASNDPGGTGELFF.

The rearrangement joins TRBV12-3 or TRBV12-4 to TRBJ2-7, with 10 bases fitting TRBD1. The CDR3 consists of 14 residues. V shed 6 bases, J shed 7 bases, and the junction held 9 bases outside the gene matches. In DNA form, the CDR3 reads TGTGCCAGCAGCGGGGACAGGGGAGTGGAAGAGCAGTACTTC. Protein sequence: CASSGDRGVEEQYF.